The TCR beta chain described here comes from a study of naive and memory T cell subsets. Notes on the study in general: The power law exponent of TCR abundance differed between naive and memory cells.

Cells stained for CD3, CD4, CD8, CD45RA, CD27 and viability were sorted into four CD45RA/CD27 subsets. On this clonotype: What it binds is unknown.

This CDR3 contains 15 residues. Trimming at V came to 3 bases and at J to 9 bases, leaving 14 bases not matched to a gene. Germline CDR1 and CDR2: SGHKS and YYEKEE (reference sequence). Two oligonucleotides, mixed equimolar, formed the beta constant-region primer covering TRBC1 and TRBC2. Ligated cDNA was amplified by four rounds of PCR with nested alpha and beta constant-region primers and SP2. TCRdb independently ran MiXCR on the UMI-ligation and nested PCR reads; one entry per CDR3 protein. The sample consists of over 25,000 distinct CDR3 sequences, approximately 18% of them appearing once. The V and J genes are TRBV5-5 and TRBJ2-7, with 8 bases fitting TRBD1. What was sequenced was effector memory CD4+ T cells from blood. Subset given: effector memory, CD45RA- CD27-. The sequence was obtained from a human donor in good health. The CDR3 region has the DNA TGTGCCAGCAGCTGGACCGTCGGGAGCGGACAGGGGCAGTACTTC. Translation gives CASSWTVGSGQGQYF.